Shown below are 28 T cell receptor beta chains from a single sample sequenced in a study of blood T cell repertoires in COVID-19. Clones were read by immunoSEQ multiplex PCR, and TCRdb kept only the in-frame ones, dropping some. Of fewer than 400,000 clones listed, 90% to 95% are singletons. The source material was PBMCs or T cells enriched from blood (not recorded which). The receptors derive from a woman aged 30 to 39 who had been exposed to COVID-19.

CDR3 amino acids: CASSSTPTKNIQYF. CDR3 sequence (DNA): TGTGCCAGCAGCTCCACCCCTACCAAAAACATTCAGTACTTC. The chain carries TRBV11-2 and TRBJ2-4, with D uncertain. This CDR3 has 14 residues. Trimming stripped 4 bases from V and 2 bases from J, with 9 bases between. Germline loops: CDR1 SGHAT, CDR2 FQNNGV.

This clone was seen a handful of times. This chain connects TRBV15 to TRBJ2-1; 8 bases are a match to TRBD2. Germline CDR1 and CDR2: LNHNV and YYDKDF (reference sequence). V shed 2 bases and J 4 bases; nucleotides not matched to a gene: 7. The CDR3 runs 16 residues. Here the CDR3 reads CATSRSAGGRYNEQFF. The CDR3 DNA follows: TGTGCCACCAGCAGATCCGCGGGGGGTCGGTACAATGAGCAGTTCTTC.

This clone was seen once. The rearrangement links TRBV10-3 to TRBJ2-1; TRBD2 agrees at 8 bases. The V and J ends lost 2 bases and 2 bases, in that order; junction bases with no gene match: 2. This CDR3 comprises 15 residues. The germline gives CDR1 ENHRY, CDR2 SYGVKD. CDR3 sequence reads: CAISEGGGPYNEQFF. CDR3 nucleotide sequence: TGTGCCATCAGTGAGGGCGGGGGGCCCTACAATGAGCAGTTCTTC.

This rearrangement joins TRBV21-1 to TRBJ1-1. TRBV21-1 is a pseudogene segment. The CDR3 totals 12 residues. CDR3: CARFEGNTEAFF. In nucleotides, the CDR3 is TGTGCCAGATTTGAGGGCAACACTGAAGCTTTCTTT.

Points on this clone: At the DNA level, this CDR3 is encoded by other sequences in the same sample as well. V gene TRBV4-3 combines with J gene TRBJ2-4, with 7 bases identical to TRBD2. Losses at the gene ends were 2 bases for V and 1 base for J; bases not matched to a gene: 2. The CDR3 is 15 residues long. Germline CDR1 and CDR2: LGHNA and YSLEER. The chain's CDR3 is CASSQTSVAKNIQYF. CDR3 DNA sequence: TGCGCCAGCAGCCAAACTAGCGTGGCCAAAAACATTCAGTACTTC.

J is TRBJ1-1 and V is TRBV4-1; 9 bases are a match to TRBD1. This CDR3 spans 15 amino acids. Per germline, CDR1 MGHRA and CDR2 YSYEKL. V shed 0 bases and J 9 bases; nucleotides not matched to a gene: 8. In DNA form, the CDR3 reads TGCGCCAGCAGCCAAGATCCGGGACAGGGCTTTAAAGCTTTCTTT. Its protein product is CASSQDPGQGFKAFF.

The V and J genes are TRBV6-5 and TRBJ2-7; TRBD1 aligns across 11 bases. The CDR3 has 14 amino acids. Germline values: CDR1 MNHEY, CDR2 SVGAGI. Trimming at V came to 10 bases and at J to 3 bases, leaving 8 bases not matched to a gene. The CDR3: CAIRGQGAYYEQYF. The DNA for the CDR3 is TGTGCCATCCGAGGACAGGGGGCGTACTACGAGCAGTACTTC.

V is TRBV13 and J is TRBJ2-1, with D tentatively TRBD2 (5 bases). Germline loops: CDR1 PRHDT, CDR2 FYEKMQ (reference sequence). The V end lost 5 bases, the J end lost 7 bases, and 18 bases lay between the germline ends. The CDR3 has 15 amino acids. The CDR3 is CASSPPALRRNEQFF. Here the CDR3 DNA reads TGTGCCAGCAGCCCCCCGGCCCTCAGGAGGAATGAGCAGTTCTTC.

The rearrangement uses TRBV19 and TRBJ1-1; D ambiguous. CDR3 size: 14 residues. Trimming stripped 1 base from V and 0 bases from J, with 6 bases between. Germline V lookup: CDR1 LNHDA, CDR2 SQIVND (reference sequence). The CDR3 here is CASSIGVLNTEAFF. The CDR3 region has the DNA TGTGCCAGTAGTATAGGAGTCCTGAACACTGAAGCTTTCTTT.

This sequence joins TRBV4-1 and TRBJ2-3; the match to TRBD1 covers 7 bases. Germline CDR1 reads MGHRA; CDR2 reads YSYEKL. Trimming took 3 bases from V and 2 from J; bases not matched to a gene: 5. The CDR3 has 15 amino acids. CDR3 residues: CASSHSGQATDTQYF. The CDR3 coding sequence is TGCGCCAGCAGCCACTCTGGACAGGCCACAGATACGCAGTATTTT.

CDR3 in amino acids: CASRDRGENYGYTF. In DNA, the CDR3 is TGTGCCAGCAGGGACAGAGGGGAGAACTATGGCTACACCTTC. The rearrangement links TRBV3-1 (or the pseudogene TRBV3-2) to TRBJ1-2; D is possibly TRBD1 (6 bases). This CDR3 contains 14 residues. The ends were cut back, 6 bases at V and 2 bases at J, with 13 bases in the middle. Germline-derived CDR1 and CDR2 are LGHDT and YNNKEL (reference sequence).

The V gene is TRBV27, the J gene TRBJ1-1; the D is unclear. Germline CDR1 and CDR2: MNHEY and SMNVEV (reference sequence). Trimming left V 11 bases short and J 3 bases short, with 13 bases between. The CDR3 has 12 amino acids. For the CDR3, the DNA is TGTGCCGCCGTTGTCGAGGACACTGAAGCTTTCTTT. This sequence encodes CAAVVEDTEAFF.

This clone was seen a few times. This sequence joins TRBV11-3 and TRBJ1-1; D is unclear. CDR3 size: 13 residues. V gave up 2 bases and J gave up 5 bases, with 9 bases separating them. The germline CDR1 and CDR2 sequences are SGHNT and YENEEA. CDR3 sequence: CASSLRRGTEAFF. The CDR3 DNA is TGTGCCAGCAGCTTACGGAGAGGGACTGAAGCTTTCTTT.

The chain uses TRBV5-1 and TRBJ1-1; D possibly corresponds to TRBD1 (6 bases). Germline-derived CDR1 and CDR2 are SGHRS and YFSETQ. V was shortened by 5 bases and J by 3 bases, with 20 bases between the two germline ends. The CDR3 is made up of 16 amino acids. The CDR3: CASSSGGAPWDTEAFF. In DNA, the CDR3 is TGCGCCAGCAGTTCGGGGGGGGCCCCTTGGGACACTGAAGCTTTCTTT.

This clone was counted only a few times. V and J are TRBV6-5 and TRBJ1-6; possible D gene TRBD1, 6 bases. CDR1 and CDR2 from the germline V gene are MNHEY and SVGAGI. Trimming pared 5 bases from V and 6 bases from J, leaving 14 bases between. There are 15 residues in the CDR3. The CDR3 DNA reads TGTGCCAGCAGTCGACAGGCTATAGCTAATTCACCCCTCCACTTT. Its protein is CASSRQAIANSPLHF.

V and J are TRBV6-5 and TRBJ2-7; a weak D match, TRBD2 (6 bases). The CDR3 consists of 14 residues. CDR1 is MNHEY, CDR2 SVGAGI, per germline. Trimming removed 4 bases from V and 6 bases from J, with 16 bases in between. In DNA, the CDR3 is TGTGCCAGCAGTTCGCGACTAGATCAGCCCGAGCAGTACTTC. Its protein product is CASSSRLDQPEQYF.

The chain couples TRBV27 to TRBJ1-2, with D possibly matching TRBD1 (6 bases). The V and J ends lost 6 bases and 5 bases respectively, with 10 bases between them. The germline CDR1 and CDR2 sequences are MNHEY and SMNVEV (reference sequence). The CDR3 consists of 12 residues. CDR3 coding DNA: TGTGCCAGCAGGCAGGGGCCTTATGGCTACACCTTC. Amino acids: CASRQGPYGYTF.

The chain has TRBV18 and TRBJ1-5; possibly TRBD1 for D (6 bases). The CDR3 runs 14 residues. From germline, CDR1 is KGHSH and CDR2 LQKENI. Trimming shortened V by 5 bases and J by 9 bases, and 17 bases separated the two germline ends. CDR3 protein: CASSRGGGLRPQHF. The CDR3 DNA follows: TGTGCCAGCTCAAGAGGGGGGGGTCTGAGGCCCCAGCATTTT.

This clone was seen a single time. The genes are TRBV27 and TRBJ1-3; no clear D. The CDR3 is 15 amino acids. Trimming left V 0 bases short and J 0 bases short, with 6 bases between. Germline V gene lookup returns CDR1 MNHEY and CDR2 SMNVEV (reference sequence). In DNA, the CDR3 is TGTGCCAGCAGTTTATCCCCAGGCTCTGGAAACACCATATATTTT. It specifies CASSLSPGSGNTIYF.

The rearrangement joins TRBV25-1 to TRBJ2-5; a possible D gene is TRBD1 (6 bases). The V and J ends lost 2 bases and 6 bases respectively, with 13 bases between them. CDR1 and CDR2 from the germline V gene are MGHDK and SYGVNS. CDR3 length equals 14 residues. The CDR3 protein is CASSELNREKTQYF. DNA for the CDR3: TGTGCCAGCAGTGAACTAAACAGGGAGAAGACCCAGTACTTC.

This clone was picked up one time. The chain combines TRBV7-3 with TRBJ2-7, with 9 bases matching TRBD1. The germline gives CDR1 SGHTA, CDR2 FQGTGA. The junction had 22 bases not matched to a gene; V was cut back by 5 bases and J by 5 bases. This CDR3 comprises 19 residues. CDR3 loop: CASSHAPSATGTGRDEQYF. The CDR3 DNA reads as TGTGCCAGCAGCCATGCCCCGAGTGCTACCGGGACAGGGAGGGACGAGCAGTACTTC.

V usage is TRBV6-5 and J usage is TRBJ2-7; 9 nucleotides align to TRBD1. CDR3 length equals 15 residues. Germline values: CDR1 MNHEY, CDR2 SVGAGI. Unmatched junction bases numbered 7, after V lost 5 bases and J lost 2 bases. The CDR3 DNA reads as TGTGCCAGCAGTCCCGGGACAGGGAGGACCTACGAGCAGTACTTC. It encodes CASSPGTGRTYEQYF.

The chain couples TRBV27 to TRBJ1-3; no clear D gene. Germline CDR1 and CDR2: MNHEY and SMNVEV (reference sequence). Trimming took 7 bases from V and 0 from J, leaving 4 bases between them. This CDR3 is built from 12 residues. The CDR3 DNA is TGTGCCAGCACTAGCTCTGGAAACACCATATATTTT. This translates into CASTSSGNTIYF.

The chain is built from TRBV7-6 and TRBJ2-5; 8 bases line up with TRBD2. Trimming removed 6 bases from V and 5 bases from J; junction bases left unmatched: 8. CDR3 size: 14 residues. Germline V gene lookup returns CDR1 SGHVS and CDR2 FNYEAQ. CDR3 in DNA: TGTGCCAGCAGACTAGGACTAGCCGGGGAGACCCAGTACTTC. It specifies CASRLGLAGETQYF.

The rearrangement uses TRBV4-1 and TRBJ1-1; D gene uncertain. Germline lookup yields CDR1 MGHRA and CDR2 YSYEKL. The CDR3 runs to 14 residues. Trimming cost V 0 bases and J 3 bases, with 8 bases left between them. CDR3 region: CASSQEIRDTEAFF. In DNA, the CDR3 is TGCGCCAGCAGCCAAGAAATCCGCGACACTGAAGCTTTCTTT.

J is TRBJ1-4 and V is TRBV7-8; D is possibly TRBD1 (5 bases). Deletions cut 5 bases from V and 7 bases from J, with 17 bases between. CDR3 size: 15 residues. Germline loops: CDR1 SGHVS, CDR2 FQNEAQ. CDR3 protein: CASSGPTDRGEKLFF. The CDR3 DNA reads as TGTGCCAGCAGCGGCCCGACAGACCGCGGTGAAAAACTGTTTTTT.

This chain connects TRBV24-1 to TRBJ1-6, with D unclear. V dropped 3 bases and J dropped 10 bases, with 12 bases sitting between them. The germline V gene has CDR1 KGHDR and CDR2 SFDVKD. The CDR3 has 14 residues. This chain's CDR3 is CATSDPTPGSPLHF. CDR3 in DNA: TGTGCCACCAGTGATCCCACACCCGGGTCACCCCTCCACTTT.

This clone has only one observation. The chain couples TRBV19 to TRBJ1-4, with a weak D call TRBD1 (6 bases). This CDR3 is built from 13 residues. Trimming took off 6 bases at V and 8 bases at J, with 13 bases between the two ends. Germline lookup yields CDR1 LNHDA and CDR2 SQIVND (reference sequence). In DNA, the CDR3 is TGTGCCAGTAGGCCTGGGGGACACGAAAAACTGTTTTTT. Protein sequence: CASRPGGHEKLFF.